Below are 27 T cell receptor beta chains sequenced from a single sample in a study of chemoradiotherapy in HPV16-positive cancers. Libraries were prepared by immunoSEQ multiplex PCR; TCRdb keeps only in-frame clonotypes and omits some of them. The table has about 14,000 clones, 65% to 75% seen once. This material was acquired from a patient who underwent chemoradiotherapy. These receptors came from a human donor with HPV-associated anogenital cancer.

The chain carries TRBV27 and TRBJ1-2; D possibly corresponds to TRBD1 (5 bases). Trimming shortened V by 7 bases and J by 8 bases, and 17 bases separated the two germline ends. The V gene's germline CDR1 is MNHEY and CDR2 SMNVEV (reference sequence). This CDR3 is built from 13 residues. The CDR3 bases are TGTGCCAGCATAGGGGCAGGCCAGGCGGGCTACACCTTC. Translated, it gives CASIGAGQAGYTF.

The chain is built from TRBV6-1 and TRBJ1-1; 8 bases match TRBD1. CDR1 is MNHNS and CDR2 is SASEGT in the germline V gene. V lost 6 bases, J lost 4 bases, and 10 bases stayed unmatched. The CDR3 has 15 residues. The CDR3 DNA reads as TGTGCCAGCAGACCCGGGACAGGCCTTTCCACTGAAGCTTTCTTT. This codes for CASRPGTGLSTEAFF.

The chain's CDR3 is CASSWSGRQEETQYF. In DNA, the CDR3 is TGCGCCAGCAGCTGGAGCGGGCGGCAGGAAGAGACCCAGTACTTC. The chain links TRBV5-1 to TRBJ2-5; tentative D call: TRBD2 (6 bases). V lost 3 bases and J lost 3, with 15 bases in between. CDR1 is SGHRS and CDR2 is YFSETQ in the germline V gene. The CDR3 extends over 15 amino acids.

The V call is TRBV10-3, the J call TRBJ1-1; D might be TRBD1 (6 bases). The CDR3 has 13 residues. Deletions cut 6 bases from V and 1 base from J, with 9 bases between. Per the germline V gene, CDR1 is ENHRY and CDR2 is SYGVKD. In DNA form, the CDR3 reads TGTGCCATCAGCCCACAGGGGAACACTGAAGCTTTCTTT. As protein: CAISPQGNTEAFF.

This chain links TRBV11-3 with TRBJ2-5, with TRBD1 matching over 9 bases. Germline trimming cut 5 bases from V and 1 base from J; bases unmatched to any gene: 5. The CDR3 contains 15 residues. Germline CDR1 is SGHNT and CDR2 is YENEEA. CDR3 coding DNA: TGTGCCAGCAGCCCACGGACAGGGGCCCAAGAGACCCAGTACTTC. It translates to CASSPRTGAQETQYF. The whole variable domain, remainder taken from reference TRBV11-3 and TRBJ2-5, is EAGVVQSPRYKIIEKKQPVAFWCNPISGHNTLYWYLQNLGQGPELLIRYENEEAVDDSQLPKDRFSAERLKGVDSTLKIQPAELGDSAVYLCASSPRTGAQETQYFGPGTRLLVL.

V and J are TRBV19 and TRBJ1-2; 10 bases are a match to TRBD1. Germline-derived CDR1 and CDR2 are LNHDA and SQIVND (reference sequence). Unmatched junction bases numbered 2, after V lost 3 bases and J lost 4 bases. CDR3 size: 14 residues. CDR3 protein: CASSMGQGTYGYTF. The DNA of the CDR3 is TGTGCCAGTAGTATGGGACAGGGGACCTATGGCTACACCTTC. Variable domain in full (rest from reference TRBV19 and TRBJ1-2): DGGITQSPKYLFRKEGQNVTLSCEQNLNHDAMYWYRQDPGQGLRLIYYSQIVNDFQKGDIAEGYSVSREKKESFPLTVTSAQKNPTAFYLCASSMGQGTYGYTFGSGTRLTVV.

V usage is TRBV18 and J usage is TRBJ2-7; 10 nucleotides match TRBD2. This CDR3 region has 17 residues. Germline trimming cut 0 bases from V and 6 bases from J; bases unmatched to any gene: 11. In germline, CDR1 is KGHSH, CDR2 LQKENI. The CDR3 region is CASSPPRGSSGSTEQYF. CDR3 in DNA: TGTGCCAGCTCACCACCGAGGGGATCTAGCGGGAGTACCGAGCAGTACTTC.

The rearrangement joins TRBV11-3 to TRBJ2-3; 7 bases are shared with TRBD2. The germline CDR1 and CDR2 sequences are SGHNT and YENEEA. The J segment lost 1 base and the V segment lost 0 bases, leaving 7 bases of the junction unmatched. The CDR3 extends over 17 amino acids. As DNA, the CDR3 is TGTGCCAGCAGCTTAGATGGGAGGGCTAGCGGCACAGATACGCAGTATTTT. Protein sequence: CASSLDGRASGTDTQYF.

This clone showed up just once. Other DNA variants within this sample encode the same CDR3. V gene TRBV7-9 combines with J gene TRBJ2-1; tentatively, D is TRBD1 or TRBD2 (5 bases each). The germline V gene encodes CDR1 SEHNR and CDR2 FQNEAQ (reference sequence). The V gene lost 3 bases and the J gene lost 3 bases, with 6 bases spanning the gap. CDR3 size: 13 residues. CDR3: CASSLGDYNEQFF. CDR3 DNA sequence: TGTGCCAGCAGCTTGGGGGACTACAATGAGCAGTTCTTC.

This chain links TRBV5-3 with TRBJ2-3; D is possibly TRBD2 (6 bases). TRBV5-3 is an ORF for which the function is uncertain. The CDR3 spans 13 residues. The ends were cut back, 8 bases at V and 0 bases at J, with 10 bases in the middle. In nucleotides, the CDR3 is TGTGCCAGGGTGAGCGGGAGCACAGATACGCAGTATTTT. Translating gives CARVSGSTDTQYF.

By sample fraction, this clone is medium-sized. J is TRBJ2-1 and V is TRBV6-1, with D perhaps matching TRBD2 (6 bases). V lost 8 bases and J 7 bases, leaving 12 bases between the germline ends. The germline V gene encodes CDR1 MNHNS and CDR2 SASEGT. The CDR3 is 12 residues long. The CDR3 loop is CASGDWMNEQFF. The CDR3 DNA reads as TGTGCCAGCGGGGACTGGATGAATGAGCAGTTCTTC.

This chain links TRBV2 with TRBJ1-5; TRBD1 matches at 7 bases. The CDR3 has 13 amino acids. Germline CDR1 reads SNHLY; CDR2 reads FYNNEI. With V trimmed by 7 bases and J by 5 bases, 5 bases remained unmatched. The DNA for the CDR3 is TGTGCCAGCACCCTTACAGGGGATCAGCCCCAGCATTTT. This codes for CASTLTGDQPQHF. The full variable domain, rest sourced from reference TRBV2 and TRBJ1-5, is EPEVTQTPSHQVTQMGQEVILRCVPISNHLYFYWYRQILGQKVEFLVSFYNNEISEKSEIFDDQFSVERPDGSNFTLKIRSTKLEDSAMYFCASTLTGDQPQHFGDGTRLSIL.

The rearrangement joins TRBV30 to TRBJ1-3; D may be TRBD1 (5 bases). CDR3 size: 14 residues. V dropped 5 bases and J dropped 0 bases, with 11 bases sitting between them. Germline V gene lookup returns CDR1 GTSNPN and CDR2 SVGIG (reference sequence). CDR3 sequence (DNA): TGTGCCTGGGGGGGAGGACTCTCTGGAAACACCATATATTTT. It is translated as CAWGGGLSGNTIYF.

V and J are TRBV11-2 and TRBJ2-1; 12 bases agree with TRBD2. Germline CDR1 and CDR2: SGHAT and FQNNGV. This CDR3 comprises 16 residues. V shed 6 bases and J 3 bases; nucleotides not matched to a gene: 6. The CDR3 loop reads CASRPSGRARYNEQFF. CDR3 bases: TGTGCCAGCAGACCTAGCGGGAGGGCTCGCTACAATGAGCAGTTCTTC.

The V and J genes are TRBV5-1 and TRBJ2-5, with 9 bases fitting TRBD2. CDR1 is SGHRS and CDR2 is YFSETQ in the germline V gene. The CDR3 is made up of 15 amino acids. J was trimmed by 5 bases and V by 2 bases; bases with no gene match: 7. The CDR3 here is CASSLSGRSQETQYF. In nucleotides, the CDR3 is TGCGCCAGCAGCTTAAGCGGGAGGAGTCAGGAGACCCAGTACTTC.

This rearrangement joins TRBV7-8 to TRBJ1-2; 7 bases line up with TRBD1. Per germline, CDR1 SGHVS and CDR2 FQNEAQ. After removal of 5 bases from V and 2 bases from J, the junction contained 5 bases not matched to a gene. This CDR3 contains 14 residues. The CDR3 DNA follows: TGTGCCAGCAGCATGACAGGGATAAACTATGGCTACACCTTC. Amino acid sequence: CASSMTGINYGYTF. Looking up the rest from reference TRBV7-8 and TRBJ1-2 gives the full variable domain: GAGVSQSPRYKVAKRGQDVALRCDPISGHVSLFWYQQALGQGPEFLTYFQNEAQLDKSGLPSDRFFAERPEGSVSTLKIQRTQQEDSAVYLCASSMTGINYGYTFGSGTRLTVV.

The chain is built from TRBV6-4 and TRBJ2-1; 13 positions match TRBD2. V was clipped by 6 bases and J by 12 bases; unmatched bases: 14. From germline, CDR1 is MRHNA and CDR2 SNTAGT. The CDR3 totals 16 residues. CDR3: CASSPGLAGDPLGQFF. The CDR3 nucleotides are TGTGCCAGCAGCCCCGGACTAGCGGGAGACCCCTTAGGGCAGTTCTTC.

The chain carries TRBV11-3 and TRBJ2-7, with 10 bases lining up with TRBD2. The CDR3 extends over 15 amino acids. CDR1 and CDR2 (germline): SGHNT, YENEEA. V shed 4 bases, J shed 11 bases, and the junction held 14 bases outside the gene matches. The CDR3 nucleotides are TGTGCCAGCAGCTCCGGGGGAGCGGGAGGGCGTATGGAGTACTTC. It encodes CASSSGGAGGRMEYF.

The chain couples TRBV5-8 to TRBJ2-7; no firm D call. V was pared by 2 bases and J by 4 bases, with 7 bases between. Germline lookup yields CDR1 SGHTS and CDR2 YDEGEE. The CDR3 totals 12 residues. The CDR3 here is CASSLDGYEQYF. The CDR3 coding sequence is TGTGCCAGCAGCTTAGATGGGTACGAGCAGTACTTC.

CDR3 DNA: TGTGCCAGCAGCCAAGACGGGAACTCTGGGGCCAACGTCCTGACTTTC. As protein: CASSQDGNSGANVLTF. This chain joins TRBV11-3 and TRBJ2-6; possible D gene TRBD2, 5 bases. The CDR3 runs 16 residues. Per germline, CDR1 SGHNT and CDR2 YENEEA. V shed 5 bases and J shed 0 bases, with 11 bases lying between them.

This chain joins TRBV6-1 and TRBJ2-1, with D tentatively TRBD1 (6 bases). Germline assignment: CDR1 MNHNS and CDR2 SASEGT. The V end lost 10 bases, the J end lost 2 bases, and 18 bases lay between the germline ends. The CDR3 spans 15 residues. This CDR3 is CATSLQGEPYNEQFF. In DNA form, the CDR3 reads TGTGCCACGTCGTTACAGGGAGAGCCCTACAATGAGCAGTTCTTC.

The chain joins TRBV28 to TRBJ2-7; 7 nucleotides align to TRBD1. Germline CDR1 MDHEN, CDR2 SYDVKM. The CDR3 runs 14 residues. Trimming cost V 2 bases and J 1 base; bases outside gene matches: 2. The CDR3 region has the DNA TGTGCCAGCAGTTTACAGGGGGAATCCTACGAGCAGTACTTC. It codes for CASSLQGESYEQYF.

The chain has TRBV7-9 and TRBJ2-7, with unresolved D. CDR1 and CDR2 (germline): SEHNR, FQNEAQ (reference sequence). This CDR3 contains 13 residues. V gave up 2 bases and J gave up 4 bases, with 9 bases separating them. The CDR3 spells CASSLRATYEQYF. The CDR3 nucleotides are TGTGCCAGCAGCTTAAGGGCTACATACGAGCAGTACTTC.

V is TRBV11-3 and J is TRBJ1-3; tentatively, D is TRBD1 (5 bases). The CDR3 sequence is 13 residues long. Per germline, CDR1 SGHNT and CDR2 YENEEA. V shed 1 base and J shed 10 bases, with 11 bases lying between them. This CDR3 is CASSLAHGGTIYF. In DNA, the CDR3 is TGTGCCAGCAGCTTAGCGCACGGGGGAACCATATATTTT. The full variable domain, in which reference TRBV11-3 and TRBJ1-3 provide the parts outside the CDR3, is EAGVVQSPRYKIIEKKQPVAFWCNPISGHNTLYWYLQNLGQGPELLIRYENEEAVDDSQLPKDRFSAERLKGVDSTLKIQPAELGDSAVYLCASSLAHGGTIYFGEGSWLTVV.

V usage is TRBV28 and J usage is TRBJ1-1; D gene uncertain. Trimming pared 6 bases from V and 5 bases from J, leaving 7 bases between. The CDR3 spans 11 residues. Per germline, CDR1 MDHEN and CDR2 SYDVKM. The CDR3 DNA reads TGTGCCAGCAGCCGATATACTGAAGCTTTCTTT. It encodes CASSRYTEAFF.

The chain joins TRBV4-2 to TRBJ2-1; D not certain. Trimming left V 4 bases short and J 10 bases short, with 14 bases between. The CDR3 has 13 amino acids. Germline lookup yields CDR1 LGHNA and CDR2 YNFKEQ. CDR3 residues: CASSRYDTIEQFF. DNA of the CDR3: TGTGCCAGCAGCCGATACGATACAATCGAGCAGTTCTTC.

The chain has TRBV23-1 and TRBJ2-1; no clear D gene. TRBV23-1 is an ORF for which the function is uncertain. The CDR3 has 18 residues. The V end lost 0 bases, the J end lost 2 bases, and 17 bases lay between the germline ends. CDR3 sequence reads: CASSQSKRVELPYNEQFF. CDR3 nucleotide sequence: TGCGCCAGCAGTCAATCGAAACGGGTCGAGCTACCCTACAATGAGCAGTTCTTC.